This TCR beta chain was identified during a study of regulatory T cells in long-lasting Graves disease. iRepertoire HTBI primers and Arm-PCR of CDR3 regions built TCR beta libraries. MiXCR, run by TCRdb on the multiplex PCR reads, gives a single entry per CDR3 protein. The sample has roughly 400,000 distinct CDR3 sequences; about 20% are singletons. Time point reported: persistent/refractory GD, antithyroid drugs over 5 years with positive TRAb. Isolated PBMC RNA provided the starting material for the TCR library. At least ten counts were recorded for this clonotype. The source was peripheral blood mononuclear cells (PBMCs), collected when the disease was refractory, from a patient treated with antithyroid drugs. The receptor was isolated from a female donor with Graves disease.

The DNA of the CDR3 is TGTGCCAGCATAAACGGGAGAAACAACCTCTACGAGCAGTACTTC. Its translation: CASINGRNNLYEQYF. The V call is TRBV6-1, the J call TRBJ2-7, with TRBD2 as a possible D gene (6 bases). V lost 7 bases and J 3 bases, leaving 19 bases between the germline ends. The V gene's germline CDR1 is MNHNS and CDR2 SASEGT. This CDR3 comprises 15 residues.